This entry lists 6 T cell receptor beta chains sequenced from one sample in a study of blood T cell repertoires in COVID-19. Libraries were prepared by immunoSEQ multiplex PCR; TCRdb keeps only in-frame clonotypes and omits some of them. The sample shows roughly 78,000 clones, around nine tenths of them seen only once. Sequencing was carried out using peripheral blood. The receptors stem from a woman aged 55 to 70 with acute or convalescent COVID-19.

This rearrangement joins TRBV3-1 (or the pseudogene TRBV3-2) to TRBJ1-4, with D possibly being TRBD1 (5 bases). Germline V CDR1 and CDR2: LGHDT, YNNKEL (reference sequence). The CDR3 is 15 amino acids. V shed 2 bases and J shed 0 bases, with 7 bases lying between them. CDR3: CASSQTRATNEKLFF. Here the CDR3 DNA reads TGTGCCAGCAGCCAAACCAGGGCAACTAATGAAAAACTGTTTTTT.

J is TRBJ1-6 and V is TRBV13; 7 positions agree with TRBD1. Germline V lookup: CDR1 PRHDT, CDR2 FYEKMQ (reference sequence). The V segment lost 0 bases and the J segment 10 bases; nucleotides outside the gene matches: 3. The CDR3 is 14 residues long. CDR3 DNA sequence: TGTGCCAGCAGCTTAGGAGGAGGGGGCTCACCCCTCCACTTT. Protein product: CASSLGGGGSPLHF.

The J gene is TRBJ1-4, the V gene TRBV11-2, with TRBD1 matching over 8 bases. V lost 5 bases to trimming and J lost 4 bases; unmatched junction nucleotides: 3. CDR1 and CDR2 from the germline V gene are SGHAT and FQNNGV. The CDR3 extends over 14 amino acids. In DNA, the CDR3 is TGTGCCAGCAGCACGGGACAGGTTAATGAAAAACTGTTTTTT. It yields the protein CASSTGQVNEKLFF.

The V and J genes are TRBV9 and TRBJ1-1; D is unresolved. Germline CDR1 is SGDLS and CDR2 is YYNGEE. The V end was cut by 0 bases, the J end by 0 bases, with 9 bases between. There are 15 residues in the CDR3. CDR3: CASSVGAELNTEAFF. CDR3 sequence (DNA): TGTGCCAGCAGCGTAGGGGCAGAGCTGAACACTGAAGCTTTCTTT.

The V call is TRBV6-5, the J call TRBJ1-3, with D perhaps TRBD1 (6 bases). The CDR3 contains 15 residues. CDR1 and CDR2 from the germline V gene are MNHEY and SVGAGI. Deletions cut 6 bases from V and 1 base from J, with 13 bases between. The CDR3 spells CASRPTRGSGNTIYF. The CDR3 DNA reads as TGTGCCAGCAGACCGACCAGGGGTTCTGGAAACACCATATATTTT.

The V gene is TRBV4-3, the J gene TRBJ1-4; D gene ambiguous. The CDR3 extends over 18 amino acids. The V end lost 1 base, the J end lost 10 bases, and 25 bases lay between the germline ends. CDR1 and CDR2 (germline): LGHNA, YSLEER. The CDR3 sequence is CASSQADGIQDGAGKLFF. DNA of the CDR3: TGCGCCAGCAGCCAAGCCGACGGTATTCAGGACGGCGCGGGAAAACTGTTTTTT.